This T cell receptor beta chain was documented in a study of blood T cells in healthy people across ages. Study-wide results and caveats: Strong correlation linked observed beta diversity and percent naive T cells. Unknown CMV status may confound age-related changes in expanded clones.

Remarks on this clonotype: Its antigen is unidentified.

Germline values: CDR1 DFQATT, CDR2 SNEGSKA (reference sequence). The CDR3 length is 17 residues. Losses at the gene ends were 3 bases for V and 8 bases for J; bases not matched to a gene: 17. A sample-barcoded 5' primer and a J-beta primer mix were used in a second PCR of about 6 to 11 cycles. Any given sample supplied a minimum of 2.5 million CDR3-containing paired-end reads. TCRdb reprocessed the 5' RACE reads with MiXCR, giving one entry per CDR3 protein. The sample holds approximately 1.5 million distinct CDR3 sequences, about 35% seen once. The clonotype was recovered from a woman aged 25 to 39 in good health. Material: blood. The chain couples TRBV20-1 to TRBJ2-1; 9 bases match TRBD2. CDR3 protein: CSARPLGAGGPTDEQFF. The CDR3 DNA is TGCAGTGCTAGGCCCCTTGGGGCGGGGGGGCCCACAGATGAGCAGTTCTTC.